A single sample gave rise to the 10 T cell receptor beta chains below, sequenced in a study of CD8+ T cells in alopecia areata. cDNA serving as the sequencing template came from extracted, reverse transcribed RNA. The repertoire was sequenced with immunoSEQ multiplex PCR; TCRdb's copy has only in-frame clones and lacks some. The profile shows some 170,000 clones, roughly 65% of them singletons. The sequences come from CD4+ T cells sorted from blood, collected at week 0. These receptors were obtained from a human donor with alopecia areata.

Concerning this clone: Other DNA sequences within the sample encode an identical CDR3. The V gene is TRBV6-6, the J gene TRBJ2-5; D remains ambiguous. Germline CDR1 and CDR2: MNHNY and SVGAGI (reference sequence). The CDR3 extends over 11 amino acids. V was clipped by 2 bases and J by 5 bases, with 3 bases between them. The CDR3 DNA sequence: TGTGCCAGCAGTTACCTGGAGACCCAGTACTTC. Protein product: CASSYLETQYF.

The chain recombines TRBV30 with TRBJ1-5, with D unresolved. V was pared by 0 bases and J by 5 bases, with 5 bases between. The germline V gene has CDR1 GTSNPN and CDR2 SVGIG (reference sequence). This CDR3 contains 12 residues. The CDR3 protein is CAWSVEDQPQHF. Here the CDR3 DNA reads TGTGCCTGGAGTGTGGAAGATCAGCCCCAGCATTTT.

The V call is TRBV7-2, the J call TRBJ1-2; D uncertain. Germline V gene lookup returns CDR1 SGHTA and CDR2 FQGNSA. CDR3 length: 13 amino acids. The V end lost 5 bases, the J end lost 2 bases, and 9 bases lay between the germline ends. The CDR3 spells CASSQTNNYGYTF. CDR3 in DNA: TGTGCCAGCAGCCAAACGAACAACTATGGCTACACCTTC.

This clone was seen a single time. This chain links TRBV6-6 with TRBJ1-2; D is perhaps TRBD1 (6 bases). V lost 6 bases, J lost 4 bases, and 18 bases lay in between. Germline CDR1 and CDR2: MNHNY and SVGAGI (reference sequence). The CDR3 is made up of 15 amino acids. CDR3 DNA sequence: TGTGCCAGCAGGCAGCACGACAGGATATCCTATGGCTACACCTTC. Protein: CASRQHDRISYGYTF.

The gene calls are TRBV29-1 and TRBJ2-1; perhaps TRBD1 as D (6 bases). The CDR3 runs to 15 residues. Trimming left V 7 bases short and J 1 base short, with 17 bases between. Germline lookup yields CDR1 SQVTM and CDR2 ANQGSEA. Here the CDR3 DNA reads TGCAGCGCCCGTCCACAGGGTATGTCCTACAATGAGCAGTTCTTC. As protein: CSARPQGMSYNEQFF.

The CDR3 bases are TGCAGCGTCGCCCGGTCACAAGAGACCCAGTACTTC. Protein: CSVARSQETQYF. The chain has TRBV29-1 and TRBJ2-5; D not certain. The CDR3 sequence is 12 residues long. V dropped 6 bases and J dropped 2 bases, with 10 bases sitting between them. Germline CDR1 reads SQVTM; CDR2 reads ANQGSEA.

This chain joins TRBV9 and TRBJ1-6, with 10 bases identical to TRBD1. This CDR3 contains 15 residues. In germline, CDR1 is SGDLS, CDR2 YYNGEE. Germline trimming cut 3 bases from V and 8 bases from J; bases unmatched to any gene: 5. The CDR3: CASSATGGADSPLHF. CDR3 DNA sequence: TGTGCCAGCAGCGCGACAGGGGGCGCGGATTCACCCCTCCACTTT.

The sample holds one count of this clone. The chain has TRBV29-1 and TRBJ1-4, with TRBD1 matching over 7 bases. Germline values: CDR1 SQVTM, CDR2 ANQGSEA. V was clipped by 6 bases and J by 3 bases; unmatched bases: 7. The CDR3 covers 14 residues. The CDR3 region has the DNA TGCAGCGTCGGTAGACAGGGTCCTAATGAAAAACTGTTTTTT. Translated, it gives CSVGRQGPNEKLFF. Full variable domain (rest looked up from reference TRBV29-1 and TRBJ1-4): SAVISQKPSRDICQRGTSLTIQCQVDSQVTMMFWYRQQPGQSLTLIATANQGSEATYESGFVIDKFPISRPNLTFSTLTVSNMSPEDSSIYLCSVGRQGPNEKLFFGSGTQLSVL.

The chain carries TRBV15 and TRBJ2-1; the match to TRBD1 covers 7 bases. Trimming at V came to 1 base and at J to 7 bases, leaving 7 bases not matched to a gene. Germline CDR1 is LNHNV and CDR2 is YYDKDF (reference sequence). This CDR3 comprises 15 residues. CDR3 DNA: TGTGCCACCAGCAGAGTTGGCAACAGGGGAAATGAGCAGTTCTTC. This codes for CATSRVGNRGNEQFF.

This clone has just a few counts. This chain joins TRBV7-9 and TRBJ1-1; D not certain. The CDR3 length is 14 residues. Germline CDR1 and CDR2: SEHNR and FQNEAQ (reference sequence). Trimming removed 3 bases from V and 4 bases from J, with 12 bases in between. In nucleotides, the CDR3 is TGTGCCAGCAGCTTTTTATTGCGTGGCACTGAAGCTTTCTTT. It translates to CASSFLLRGTEAFF.